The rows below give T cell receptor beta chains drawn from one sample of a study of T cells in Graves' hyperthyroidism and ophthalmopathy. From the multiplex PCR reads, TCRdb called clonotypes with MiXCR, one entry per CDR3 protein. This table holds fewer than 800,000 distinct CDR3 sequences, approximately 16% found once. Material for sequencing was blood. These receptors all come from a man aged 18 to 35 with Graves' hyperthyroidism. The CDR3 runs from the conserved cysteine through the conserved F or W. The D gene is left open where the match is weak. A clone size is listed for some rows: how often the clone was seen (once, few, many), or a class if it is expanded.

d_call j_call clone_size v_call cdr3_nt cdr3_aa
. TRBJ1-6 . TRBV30 TGTGCCTGGAGCCCCCAGGGTAATTCACCCCTCCACTTT CAWSPQGNSPLHF
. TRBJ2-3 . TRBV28 TGTGCCAGCAGTTCTATCGACGGGACCAGCACAGATACGCAGTATTTT CASSSIDGTSTDTQYF
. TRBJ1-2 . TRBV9 TGTGCCAGCAGCCCAGGGACGACGGTTGGCTACACCTTC CASSPGTTVGYTF
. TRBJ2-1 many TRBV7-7 TGTGCCAGCAGCCCCCCAGGGGAGTCTCACAATGAGCAGTTCTTC CASSPPGESHNEQFF
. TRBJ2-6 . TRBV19 TGTGCCAGTAGTTGGACACCTGCTAGCTCTGGGGCCAACGTCCTGACTTTC CASSWTPASSGANVLTF
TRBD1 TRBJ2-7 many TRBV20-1 TGCAGTGGCCGGGCGGGACAGGGGGATTACGAGCAGTACTTC CSGRAGQGDYEQYF
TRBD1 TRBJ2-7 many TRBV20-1 TGCAGTGCTAAACACAGGGGGTACGCCTACGAGCAGTACTTC CSAKHRGYAYEQYF
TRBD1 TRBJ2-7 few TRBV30 TGTGCCTGGAGTACAGGGACAGGGGTGGAGCAGTACTTC CAWSTGTGVEQYF
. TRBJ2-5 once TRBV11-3 TGTGCCAGCAGCTTAGGTCGAGGGGAACAAGAGACCCAGTACTTC CASSLGRGEQETQYF
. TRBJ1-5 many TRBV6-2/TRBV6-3 TGTGCCAGCAGTTACTCGAATTTCGTGGGTGATAGCAATCAGCCCCAGCATTTT CASSYSNFVGDSNQPQHF
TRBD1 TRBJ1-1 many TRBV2 TGTGCCAGCAGTGTACAGGGGCAAGGGACTGAAGCTTTCTTT CASSVQGQGTEAFF